A selection of T cell receptor beta chains follows, all from one sample in a study of cytomegalovirus exposure and HLA in healthy donors. The table came from immunoSEQ multiplex PCR; TCRdb's copy has only in-frame clones and leaves some out. The sample carries 120,000 or so clones, roughly 70% recorded once. The sample consisted of PBMCs. Receptor source: a woman between 35 and 50 years old in good health and CMV-seropositive. Each CDR3 is given with its conserved first and last residue. Fields, in order: J gene, CDR3 length, V gene, clone size, D gene, CDR3 protein, CDR3 DNA. A D gene is named only where the DNA matches it firmly. A clone size is listed for some rows: how often the clone was seen (once, few, many), or a class if it is expanded.

TRBJ1-2 | 14 | TRBV19 | - | TRBD1 | CASSIRGRNYGYTF | TGTGCCAGTAGTATTAGGGGGCGTAACTATGGCTACACCTTC
TRBJ1-1 | 13 | TRBV30 | - | - | CARSGQRNTEAFF | TGTGCCCGTAGCGGGCAGAGGAACACTGAAGCTTTCTTT
TRBJ2-1 | 16 | TRBV13 | - | TRBD2 | CASSFGRAGGPGEQFF | TGTGCCAGCAGCTTCGGGCGAGCGGGGGGCCCCGGCGAGCAGTTCTTC
TRBJ1-2 | 13 | TRBV6-5 | - | TRBD1 | CASSAGGYYGYTF | TGTGCCAGCAGCGCAGGGGGCTACTATGGCTACACCTTC
TRBJ2-7 | 15 | TRBV6-1 | - | TRBD2 | CASSPSTSGTYEQYF | TGCGCCAGCAGTCCTTCCACTAGCGGGACCTACGAGCAGTACTTC
TRBJ1-4 | 16 | TRBV28 | - | - | CASTKRGLSTNEKLFF | TGTGCCAGCACAAAAAGGGGATTGTCAACTAATGAAAAACTGTTTTTT
TRBJ2-7 | 16 | TRBV5-4 | - | TRBD2 | CASSLVTSGNHYEQYF | TGTGCCAGCAGCTTGGTTACTAGCGGGAATCATTACGAGCAGTACTTC
TRBJ2-3 | 15 | TRBV6-4 | - | TRBD2 | CASSEGTSHTDTQYF | TGTGCCAGCAGTGAGGGGACTAGCCACACAGATACGCAGTATTTT
TRBJ2-7 | 13 | TRBV5-3 | - | TRBD1 | CARRPDRDYEQYF | TGTGCCAGGAGGCCTGACAGGGACTACGAGCAGTACTTC
TRBJ2-3 | 13 | TRBV7-7 | - | - | CASSSSVADTQYF | TGTGCTAGCAGCTCCTCAGTTGCAGATACGCAGTATTTT
TRBJ2-1 | 16 | TRBV6-6 | - | TRBD2 | CASSPPGAGGRYEQFF | TGTGCCAGCAGTCCACCAGGGGCGGGGGGGCGCTATGAGCAGTTCTTC
TRBJ2-5 | 17 | TRBV18 | - | TRBD1 | CASSPTLLTGAGETQYF | TGTGCCAGCTCACCAACTCTCCTGACAGGGGCAGGGGAGACCCAGTACTTC
TRBJ1-4 | 15 | TRBV6-6 | - | - | CASSYMQGSSEKLFF | TGTGCCAGCAGTTACATGCAGGGGAGTAGCGAAAAACTGTTTTTT
TRBJ2-4 | 15 | TRBV12-2 | - | - | CASRYRGIPLNIQYF | TGTGCAAGTCGCTACAGGGGAATACCGTTGAACATTCAGTACTTC
TRBJ1-5 | 15 | TRBV15 | - | TRBD1 | CATSRRTGGNQPQHF | TGTGCCACCAGCAGACGTACAGGGGGCAATCAGCCCCAGCATTTT
TRBJ1-2 | 14 | TRBV30 | - | - | CAWSAGRGGYGYTF | TGTGCCTGGAGTGCAGGCAGGGGCGGTTATGGCTACACCTTC
TRBJ2-3 | 16 | TRBV18 | - | TRBD2 | CASSPPSSGRTDTQYF | TGTGCCAGCTCACCACCGAGTAGCGGGAGGACAGATACGCAGTATTTT
TRBJ2-5 | 18 | TRBV4-2 | once | TRBD2 | CASSQLPTSGRAGETQYF | TGTGCCAGCAGCCAACTACCGACTAGCGGGAGGGCTGGAGAGACCCAGTACTTC
TRBJ2-2 | 15 | TRBV5-1 | - | TRBD1 | CASILDRGNTGELFF | TGCGCCAGCATCTTGGACAGGGGAAACACCGGGGAGCTGTTTTTT
TRBJ1-3 | 15 | TRBV2 | - | TRBD1 | CASRGGDSSGNTIYF | TGTGCCAGCAGGGGCGGGGACAGCTCTGGAAACACCATATATTTT
TRBJ1-6 | 15 | TRBV30 | - | TRBD1 | CALPRGDRRNSPLRF | TGTGCCTTGCCGAGGGGGGACAGGAGGAATTCACCCCTCCGCTTT
TRBJ2-1 | 16 | TRBV7-2 | - | TRBD2 | CASSPKRGGRYNEQFF | TGTGCCAGCAGCCCGAAGCGGGGGGGTAGGTACAATGAGCAGTTCTTC
TRBJ2-7 | 15 | TRBV28 | - | TRBD1 | CASSWPGQGTHEQYF | TGTGCCAGCAGTTGGCCGGGACAGGGCACCCACGAGCAGTACTTC
TRBJ1-5 | 13 | TRBV6-1 | few | - | CASSEAEGQPQHF | TGTGCCAGCAGTGAAGCGGAGGGACAGCCCCAGCATTTT
TRBJ1-5 | 15 | TRBV27 | - | - | CASSPIGGTSQPQHF | TGTGCCAGCAGCCCTATTGGGGGGACGAGCCAGCCCCAGCATTTT
TRBJ1-1 | 14 | TRBV7-2 | - | - | CASSPLGLSTEAFF | TGTGCCAGCAGCCCCCTGGGCCTAAGCACTGAAGCTTTCTTT
TRBJ2-3 | 15 | TRBV28 | - | TRBD1 | CASSSRQGWIDTQYF | TGTGCCAGCAGTTCCCGACAGGGTTGGATAGATACGCAGTATTTT
TRBJ2-5 | 14 | TRBV7-9 | - | - | CASSLGLGAETQYF | TGTGCCAGCAGCTTAGGGCTAGGGGCGGAGACCCAGTACTTC
TRBJ1-1 | 14 | TRBV29-1 | few | - | CSVELQIKNTEAFF | TGCAGCGTTGAGTTACAGATAAAAAACACTGAAGCTTTCTTT
TRBJ2-3 | 14 | TRBV2 | - | - | CASSPGHLTDTQYF | TGTGCCAGCAGTCCGGGACACCTCACAGATACGCAGTATTTT
TRBJ2-6 | 14 | TRBV2 | - | - | CASSAVAGANVLTF | TGTGCCAGCAGTGCCGTAGCTGGGGCCAACGTCCTGACTTTC
TRBJ2-3 | 13 | TRBV30 | - | TRBD2 | CAWSPTSGDTQYF | TGTGCCTGGAGTCCCACTAGCGGGGATACGCAGTATTTT
TRBJ1-2 | 14 | TRBV2 | - | - | CASSEGGDYYGYTF | TGTGCCAGCAGTGAAGGGGGGGATTACTATGGCTACACCTTC
TRBJ1-2 | 13 | TRBV28 | - | - | CASSLTANYGYTF | TGTGCCAGCAGTTTAACAGCTAACTATGGCTACACCTTC
TRBJ2-7 | 15 | TRBV7-9 | - | TRBD2 | CASSRAAGGAYEQYF | TGTGCCAGCAGCCGCGCAGCGGGAGGCGCCTACGAGCAGTACTTC
TRBJ2-7 | 15 | TRBV5-4 | - | - | CASSPRGSGAYEQYF | TGTGCCAGCAGCCCCCGGGGGTCTGGGGCCTACGAGCAGTACTTC
TRBJ2-1 | 21 | TRBV30 | - | TRBD2 | CAWSAQRGWSGRRTRVNEQFF | TGTGCCTGGAGTGCCCAGAGAGGCTGGAGCGGGAGACGAACTAGGGTCAATGAGCAGTTCTTC
TRBJ2-1 | 14 | TRBV2 | - | - | CASSEEGIYNEQFF | TGTGCCAGCAGTGAGGAGGGAATATACAATGAGCAGTTCTTC
TRBJ2-2 | 15 | TRBV2 | few | - | CATKNQGFNTGELFF | TGTGCCACCAAAAATCAGGGTTTTAACACCGGGGAGCTGTTTTTT
TRBJ1-2 | 13 | TRBV5-1 | few | - | CALSSGFLNGYTF | TGCGCCCTCTCGTCGGGGTTTCTCAATGGCTACACCTTC
TRBJ2-3 | 17 | TRBV14 | once | TRBD2 | CASSHPPGLAGLDTQYF | TGTGCCAGCAGCCACCCGCCCGGACTAGCGGGACTAGATACGCAGTATTTT
TRBJ2-7 | 15 | TRBV7-2 | - | TRBD2 | CASSPRAGNSYEQYF | TGTGCCAGCAGCCCGAGAGCGGGAAACTCCTACGAGCAGTACTTC
TRBJ2-3 | 12 | TRBV2 | - | TRBD2 | CASLFTGGREYF | TGTGCCAGCTTGTTTACGGGAGGGAGGGAGTATTTT
TRBJ2-7 | 14 | TRBV29-1 | - | TRBD2 | CSVEDALAGNEQYF | TGCAGCGTTGAAGACGCACTAGCGGGGAACGAGCAGTACTTC
TRBJ2-7 | 14 | TRBV19 | - | - | CASSPSPGPYEQYF | TGTGCCAGTAGTCCGTCTCCCGGTCCCTACGAGCAGTACTTC
TRBJ2-7 | 12 | TRBV13 | once | TRBD2 | CASGLAGGEQYF | TGTGCCAGCGGGCTAGCGGGAGGCGAGCAGTACTTC
TRBJ2-7 | 14 | TRBV4-1 | - | - | CASSQGGGGDEQYF | TGCGCCAGCAGCCAAGGAGGGGGTGGAGACGAGCAGTACTTC
TRBJ1-2 | 15 | TRBV5-8 | - | TRBD1 | CASSAWTGGAGGYTF | TGTGCCAGCAGCGCCTGGACAGGGGGCGCAGGTGGCTACACCTTC
TRBJ2-2 | 15 | TRBV28 | - | - | CASTKVARGIGELFF | TGTGCCAGCACCAAAGTGGCCAGGGGTATCGGGGAGCTGTTTTTT
TRBJ2-7 | 13 | TRBV5-6 | few | - | CASSLAGIGWQYF | TGTGCCAGCAGCTTGGCGGGGATTGGTTGGCAGTACTTC